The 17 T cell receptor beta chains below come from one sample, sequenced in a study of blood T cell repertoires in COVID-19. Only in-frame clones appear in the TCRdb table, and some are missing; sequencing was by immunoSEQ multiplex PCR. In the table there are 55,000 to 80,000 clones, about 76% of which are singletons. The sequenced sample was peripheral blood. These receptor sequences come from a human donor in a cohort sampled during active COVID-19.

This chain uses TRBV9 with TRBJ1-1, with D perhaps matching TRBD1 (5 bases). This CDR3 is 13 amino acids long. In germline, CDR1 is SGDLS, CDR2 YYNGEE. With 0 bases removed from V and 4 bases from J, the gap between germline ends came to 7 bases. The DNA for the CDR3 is TGTGCCAGCAGCGTAGAAGGGGTCACTGAAGCTTTCTTT. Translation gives CASSVEGVTEAFF.

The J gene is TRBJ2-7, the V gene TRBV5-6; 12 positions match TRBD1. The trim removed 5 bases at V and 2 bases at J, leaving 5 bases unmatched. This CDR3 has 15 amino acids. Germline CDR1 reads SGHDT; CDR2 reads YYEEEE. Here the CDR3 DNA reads TGTGCCAGCAGTTGGGACAGGGGGCGAACCTACGAGCAGTACTTC. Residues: CASSWDRGRTYEQYF.

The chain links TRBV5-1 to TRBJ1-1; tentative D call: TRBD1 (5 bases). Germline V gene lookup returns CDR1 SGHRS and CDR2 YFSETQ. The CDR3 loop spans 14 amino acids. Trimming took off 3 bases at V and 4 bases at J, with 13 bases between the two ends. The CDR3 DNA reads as TGCGCCAGCAGCTCGGAGCGGGGGGGCACTGAAGCTTTCTTT. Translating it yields CASSSERGGTEAFF.

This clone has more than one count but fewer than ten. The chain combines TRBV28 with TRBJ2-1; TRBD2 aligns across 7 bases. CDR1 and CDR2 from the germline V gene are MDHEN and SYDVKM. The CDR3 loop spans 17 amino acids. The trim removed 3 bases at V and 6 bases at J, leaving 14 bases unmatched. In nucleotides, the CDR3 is TGTGCCAGCAGTTTGGAGTTTTTACTAGCGAGTGGCAATGAGCAGTTCTTC. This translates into CASSLEFLLASGNEQFF. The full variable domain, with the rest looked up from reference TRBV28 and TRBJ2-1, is DVKVTQSSRYLVKRTGEKVFLECVQDMDHENMFWYRQDPGLGLRLIYFSYDVKMKEKGDIPEGYSVSREKKERFSLILESASTNQTSMYLCASSLEFLLASGNEQFFGPGTRLTVL.

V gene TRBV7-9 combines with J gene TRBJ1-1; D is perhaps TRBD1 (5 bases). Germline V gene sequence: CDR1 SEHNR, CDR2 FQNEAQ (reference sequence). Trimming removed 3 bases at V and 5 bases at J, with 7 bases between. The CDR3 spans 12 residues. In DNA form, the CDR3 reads TGTGCCAGCAGCTTCAGGGCTACTGAAGCTTTCTTT. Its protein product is CASSFRATEAFF.

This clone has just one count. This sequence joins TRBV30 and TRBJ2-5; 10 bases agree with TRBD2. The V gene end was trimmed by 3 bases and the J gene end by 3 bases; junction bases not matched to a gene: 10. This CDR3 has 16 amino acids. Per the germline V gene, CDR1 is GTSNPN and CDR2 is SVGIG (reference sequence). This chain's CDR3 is CAWRLISGTSEETQYF. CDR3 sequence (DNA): TGTGCCTGGAGATTAATTAGTGGGACTAGCGAAGAGACCCAGTACTTC.

This chain's CDR3 is CASSQPGQGYGYTF. The CDR3 DNA is TGTGCCAGCAGCCAACCAGGACAGGGTTATGGCTACACCTTC. This sequence joins TRBV4-2 and TRBJ1-2; 8 bases fit TRBD1. The germline CDR1 and CDR2 sequences are LGHNA and YNFKEQ. The CDR3 sequence is 14 residues long. The trim removed 2 bases at V and 5 bases at J, leaving 4 bases unmatched.

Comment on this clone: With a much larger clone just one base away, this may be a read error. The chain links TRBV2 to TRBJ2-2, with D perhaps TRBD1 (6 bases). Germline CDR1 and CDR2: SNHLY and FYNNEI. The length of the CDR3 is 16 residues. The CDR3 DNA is TGTGCCAGCAGCGAAGCAGGAACAGGGCCCACCGGGGAGCTGTTTTTT. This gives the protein CASSEAGTGPTGELFF.

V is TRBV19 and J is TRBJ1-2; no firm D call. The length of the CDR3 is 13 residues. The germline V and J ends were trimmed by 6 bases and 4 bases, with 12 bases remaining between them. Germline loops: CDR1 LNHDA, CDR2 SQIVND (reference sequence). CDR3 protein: CASRESRGYGYTF. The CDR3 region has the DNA TGTGCCAGTAGAGAAAGTCGGGGCTATGGCTACACCTTC.

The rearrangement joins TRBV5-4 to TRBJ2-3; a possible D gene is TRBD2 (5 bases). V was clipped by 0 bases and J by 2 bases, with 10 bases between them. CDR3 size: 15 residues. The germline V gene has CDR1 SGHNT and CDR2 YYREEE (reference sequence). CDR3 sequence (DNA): TGTGCCAGCAGCTTGGTTGCGGGTCTCACAGATACGCAGTATTTT. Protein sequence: CASSLVAGLTDTQYF. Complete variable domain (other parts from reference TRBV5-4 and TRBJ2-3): ETGVTQSPTHLIKTRGQQVTLRCSSQSGHNTVSWYQQALGQGPQFIFQYYREEENGRGNFPPRFSGLQFPNYSSELNVNALELDDSALYLCASSLVAGLTDTQYFGPGTRLTVL.

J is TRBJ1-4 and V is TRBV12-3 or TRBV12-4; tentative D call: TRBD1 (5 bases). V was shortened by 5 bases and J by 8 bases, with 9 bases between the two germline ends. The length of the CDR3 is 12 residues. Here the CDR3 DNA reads TGTGCCAGCAGTAGGGGAGGAGAAAAACTGTTTTTT. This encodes CASSRGGEKLFF.

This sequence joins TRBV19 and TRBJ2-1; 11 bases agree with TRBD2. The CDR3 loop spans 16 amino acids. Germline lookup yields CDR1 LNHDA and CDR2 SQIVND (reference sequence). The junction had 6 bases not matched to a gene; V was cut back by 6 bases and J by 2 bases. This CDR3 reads CASRLLAGGPYNEQFF. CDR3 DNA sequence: TGTGCCAGTAGACTCCTAGCGGGGGGCCCCTACAATGAGCAGTTCTTC.

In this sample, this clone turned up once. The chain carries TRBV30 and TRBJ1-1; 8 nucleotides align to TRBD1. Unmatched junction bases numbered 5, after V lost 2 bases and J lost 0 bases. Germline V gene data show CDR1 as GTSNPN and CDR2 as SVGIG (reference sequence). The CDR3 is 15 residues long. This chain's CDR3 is CAWSIWGQVNTEAFF. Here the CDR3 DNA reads TGTGCCTGGAGTATTTGGGGACAGGTGAACACTGAAGCTTTCTTT.

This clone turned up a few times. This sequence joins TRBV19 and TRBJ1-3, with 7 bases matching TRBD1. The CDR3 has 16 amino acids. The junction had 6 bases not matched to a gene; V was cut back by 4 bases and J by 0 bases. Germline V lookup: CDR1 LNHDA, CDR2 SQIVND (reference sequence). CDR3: CASSKGQRLSGNTIYF. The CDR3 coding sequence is TGTGCCAGTAGTAAGGGACAGCGTCTCTCTGGAAACACCATATATTTT. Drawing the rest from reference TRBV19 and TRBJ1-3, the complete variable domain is DGGITQSPKYLFRKEGQNVTLSCEQNLNHDAMYWYRQDPGQGLRLIYYSQIVNDFQKGDIAEGYSVSREKKESFPLTVTSAQKNPTAFYLCASSKGQRLSGNTIYFGEGSWLTVV.

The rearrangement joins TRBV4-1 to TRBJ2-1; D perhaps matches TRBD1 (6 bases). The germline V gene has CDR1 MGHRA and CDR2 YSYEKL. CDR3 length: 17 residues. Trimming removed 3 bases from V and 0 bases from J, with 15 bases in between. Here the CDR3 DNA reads TGCGCCAGCAGCCATGCGGACAGATTTAGCTCCTACAATGAGCAGTTCTTC. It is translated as CASSHADRFSSYNEQFF.

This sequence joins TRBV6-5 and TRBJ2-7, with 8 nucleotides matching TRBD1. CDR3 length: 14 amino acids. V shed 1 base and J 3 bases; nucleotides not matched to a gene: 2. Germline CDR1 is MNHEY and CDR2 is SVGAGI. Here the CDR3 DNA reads TGTGCCAGCAGTTACTTAGGACAGGGCTACGAGCAGTACTTC. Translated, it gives CASSYLGQGYEQYF.

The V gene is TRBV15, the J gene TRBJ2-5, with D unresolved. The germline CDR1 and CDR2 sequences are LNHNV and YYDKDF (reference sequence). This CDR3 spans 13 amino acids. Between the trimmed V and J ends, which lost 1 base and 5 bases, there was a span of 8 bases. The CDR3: CATSRATGETQYF. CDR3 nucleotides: TGTGCCACCAGCAGAGCCACCGGTGAGACCCAGTACTTC.